This T cell receptor beta chain stems from a study of follicular helper T cells after annual influenza vaccination. The time point: 2015-2016 season, 7 days after influenza vaccination. Clones were sequenced by immunoSEQ multiplex PCR, and TCRdb holds only the in-frame ones, with some missing. The data show 6,000 or so clones, around 86% seen once. The germline CDR1 and CDR2 sequences are MGHRA and YSYEKL. Trimming cost V 1 base and J 2 bases, with 9 bases left between them. CDR3 size: 15 residues. The sample in question was CXCR5- memory CD4+ T cells sorted from blood, obtained 7 days after influenza vaccination. The chain combines TRBV4-1 with TRBJ1-5; no reliable D call. This clonotype originated in an adult who received the influenza vaccine. CDR3 sequence: CASSQVALGNQPQHF. The CDR3 DNA sequence: TGCGCCAGCAGCCAAGTCGCCTTGGGCAATCAGCCCCAGCATTTT.